This T cell receptor beta chain is drawn from a study of blood T cell repertoires in COVID-19. Study as a whole: Sites in the United States, Italy and Spain provided acute and convalescent COVID-19 samples. Nucleic acid was either cDNA or gDNA, and it came from T cells, B-cell-depleted T cells, or PBMCs.

Source study methods: Amplifying reference gene primers gave estimates of nucleated cell counts. Data came from immunoSEQ multiplex PCR; TCRdb stores just in-frame clones and leaves some out. The V and J calls and clone size come from that table; D and trimming were worked out from the DNA. The sample yields nearly 110,000 clones, over 65% seen once. Germline V CDR1 and CDR2: MNHEY, SVGEGT. Trimming cost V 5 bases and J 8 bases, with 24 bases left between them. CDR3 size: 17 residues. Material: peripheral blood. V is TRBV6-2 or TRBV6-3 and J is TRBJ1-4; D may be TRBD1 (6 bases). The sequence came from a man at least 80 years old with COVID-19, enrolled during active disease. The DNA of the CDR3 is TGTGCCAGCAGTCAAAACCGCCTACAGGGTTACGGAGAAAAACTGTTTTTT. Protein sequence: CASSQNRLQGYGEKLFF.